This T cell receptor beta chain is from a study of blood T cell repertoires in COVID-19. Study-level background: PBMCs, B-cell-depleted T cells, or T cells were the source of the cDNA or gDNA that made up the material.

Repertoires were generated with immunoSEQ multiplex PCR, while TCRdb's copy carries only in-frame clones and drops some. Among roughly 240,000 clones listed, around 90% were seen once. This CDR3 spans 16 amino acids. Trimming pared 2 bases from V and 7 bases from J, leaving 15 bases between. Germline V gene lookup returns CDR1 KGHSH and CDR2 LQKENI. Those who participated ranged in age from roughly 18 to 100 years and resided in around 22 US areas. The receptor comes from a man over 45 who had been exposed to COVID-19. The chain joins TRBV18 to TRBJ1-6, with D possibly TRBD1 on 5 matching bases. Sequenced: PBMCs or T cells enriched from blood (not recorded which). The CDR3 sequence: CASSPRSGVQNSPLHF. As DNA, the CDR3 is TGTGCCAGCTCACCAAGATCGGGGGTCCAGAATTCACCCCTCCACTTT.